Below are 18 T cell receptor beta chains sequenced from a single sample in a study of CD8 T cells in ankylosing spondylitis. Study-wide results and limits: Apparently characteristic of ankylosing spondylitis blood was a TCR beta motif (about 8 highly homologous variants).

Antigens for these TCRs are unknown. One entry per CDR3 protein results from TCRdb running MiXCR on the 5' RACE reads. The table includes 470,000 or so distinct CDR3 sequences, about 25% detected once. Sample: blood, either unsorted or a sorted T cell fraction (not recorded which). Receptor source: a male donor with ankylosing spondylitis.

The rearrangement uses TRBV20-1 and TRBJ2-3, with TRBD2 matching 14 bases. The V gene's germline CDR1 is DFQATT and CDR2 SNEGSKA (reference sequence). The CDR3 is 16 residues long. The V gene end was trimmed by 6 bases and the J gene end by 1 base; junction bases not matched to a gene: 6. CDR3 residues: CSARLAGGPGTDTQYF. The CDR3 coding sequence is TGCAGTGCCAGACTAGCGGGAGGGCCGGGCACAGATACGCAGTATTTT.

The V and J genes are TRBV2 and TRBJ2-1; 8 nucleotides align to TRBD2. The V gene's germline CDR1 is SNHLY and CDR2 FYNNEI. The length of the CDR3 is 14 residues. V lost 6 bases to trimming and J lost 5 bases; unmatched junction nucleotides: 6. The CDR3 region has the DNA TGTGCCAGCAGCGACATACTAGCGGACAATGAGCAGTTCTTC. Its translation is CASSDILADNEQFF.

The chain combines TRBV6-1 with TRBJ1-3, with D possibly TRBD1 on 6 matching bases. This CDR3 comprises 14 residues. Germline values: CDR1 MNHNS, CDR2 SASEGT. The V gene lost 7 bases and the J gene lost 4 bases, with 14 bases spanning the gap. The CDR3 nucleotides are TGTGCCAGCACCCAAACGACAGGAGGAAACACCATATATTTT. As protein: CASTQTTGGNTIYF.

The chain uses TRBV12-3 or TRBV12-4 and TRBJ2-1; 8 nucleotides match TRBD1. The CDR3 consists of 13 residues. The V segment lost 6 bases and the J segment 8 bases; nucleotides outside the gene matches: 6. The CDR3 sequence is CASSSDRADEQFF. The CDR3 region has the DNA TGTGCCAGCAGCTCGGACAGGGCAGATGAGCAGTTCTTC.

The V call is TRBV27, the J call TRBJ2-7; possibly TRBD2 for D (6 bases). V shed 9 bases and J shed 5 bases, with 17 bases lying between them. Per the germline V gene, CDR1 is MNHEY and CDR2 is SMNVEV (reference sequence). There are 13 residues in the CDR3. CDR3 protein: CARIIYGSNEQYV. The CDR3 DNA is TGTGCCAGAATTATCTACGGGAGTAACGAGCAGTACGTC.

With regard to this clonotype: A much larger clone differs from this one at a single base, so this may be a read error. CDR3 region: CASSLSNSYNEQFF. CDR3 sequence (DNA): TGTGCCAGCAGCTTAAGTAACTCCTACAATGAGCAGTTCTTC. The V call is TRBV11-3, the J call TRBJ2-1; D ambiguous. CDR3 size: 14 residues. V shed 2 bases and J shed 0 bases, with 5 bases lying between them. Germline CDR1 reads SGHNT; CDR2 reads YENEEA.

CDR3 nucleotide sequence: TGTGCCAGCAGTTACTCGATACTGTGGAGAGATAGCAATCAGCCCCAGCATTTT. Amino acids: CASSYSILWRDSNQPQHF. The gene calls are TRBV6-5 and TRBJ1-5; the D is unclear. This CDR3 spans 18 amino acids. Germline V CDR1 and CDR2: MNHEY, SVGAGI. Trimming shortened V by 0 bases and J by 0 bases, and 15 bases separated the two germline ends.

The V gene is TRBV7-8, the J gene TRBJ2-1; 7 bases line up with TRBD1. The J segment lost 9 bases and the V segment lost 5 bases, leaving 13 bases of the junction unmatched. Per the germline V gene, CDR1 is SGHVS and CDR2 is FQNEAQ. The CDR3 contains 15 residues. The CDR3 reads CASSLRQGMGGEQFF. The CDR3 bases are TGTGCCAGCAGCCTCCGACAGGGAATGGGCGGTGAGCAGTTCTTC. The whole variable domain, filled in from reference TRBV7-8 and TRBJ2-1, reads GAGVSQSPRYKVAKRGQDVALRCDPISGHVSLFWYQQALGQGPEFLTYFQNEAQLDKSGLPSDRFFAERPEGSVSTLKIQRTQQEDSAVYLCASSLRQGMGGEQFFGPGTRLTVL.

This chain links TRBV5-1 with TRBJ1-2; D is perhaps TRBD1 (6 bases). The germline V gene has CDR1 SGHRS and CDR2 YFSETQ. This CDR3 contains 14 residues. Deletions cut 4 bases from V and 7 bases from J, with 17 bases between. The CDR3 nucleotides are TGCGCCAGCAGCCCCACGGGGGGCCCTGTTGGCTACACCTTC. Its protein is CASSPTGGPVGYTF.

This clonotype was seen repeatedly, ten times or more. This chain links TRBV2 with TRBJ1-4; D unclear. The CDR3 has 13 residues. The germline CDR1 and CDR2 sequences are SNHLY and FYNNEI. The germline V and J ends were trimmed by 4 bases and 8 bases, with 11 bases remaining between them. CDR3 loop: CASSVLSWEKLFF. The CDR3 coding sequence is TGTGCCAGCAGTGTTCTTTCTTGGGAAAAACTGTTTTTT.

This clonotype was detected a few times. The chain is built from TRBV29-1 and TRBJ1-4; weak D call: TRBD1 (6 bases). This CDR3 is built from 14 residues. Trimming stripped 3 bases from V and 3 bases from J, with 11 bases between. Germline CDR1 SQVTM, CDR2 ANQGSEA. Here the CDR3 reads CSVDLTGANEKLFF. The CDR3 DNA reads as TGCAGCGTTGACTTGACAGGCGCTAATGAAAAACTGTTTTTT.

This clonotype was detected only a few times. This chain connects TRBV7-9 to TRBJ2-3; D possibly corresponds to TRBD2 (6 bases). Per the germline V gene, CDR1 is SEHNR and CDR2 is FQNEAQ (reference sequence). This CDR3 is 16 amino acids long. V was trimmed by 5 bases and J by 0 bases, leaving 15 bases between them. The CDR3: CASSPMASASTDTQYF. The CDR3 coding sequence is TGTGCCAGCAGCCCAATGGCTAGCGCTAGCACAGATACGCAGTATTTT.

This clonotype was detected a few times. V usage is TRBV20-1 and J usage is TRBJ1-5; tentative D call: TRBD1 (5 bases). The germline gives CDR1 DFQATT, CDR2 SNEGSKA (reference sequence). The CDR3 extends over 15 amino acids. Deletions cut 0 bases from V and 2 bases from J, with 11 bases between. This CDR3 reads CSARDGRGGNQPQHF. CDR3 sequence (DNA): TGCAGTGCTAGAGACGGACGGGGGGGCAATCAGCCCCAGCATTTT.

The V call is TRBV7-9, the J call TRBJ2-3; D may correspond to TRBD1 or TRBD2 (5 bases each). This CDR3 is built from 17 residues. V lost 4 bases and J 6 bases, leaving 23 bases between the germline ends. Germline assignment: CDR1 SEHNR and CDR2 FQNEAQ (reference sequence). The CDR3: CASSSGPLGILVDTQYF. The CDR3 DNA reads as TGTGCCAGCAGCTCGGGACCCTTGGGGATCCTTGTGGATACGCAGTATTTT. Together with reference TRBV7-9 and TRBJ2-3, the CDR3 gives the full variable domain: DTGVSQNPRHKITKRGQNVTFRCDPISEHNRLYWYRQTLGQGPEFLTYFQNEAQLEKSRLLSDRFSAERPKGSFSTLEIQRTEQGDSAMYLCASSSGPLGILVDTQYFGPGTRLTVL.

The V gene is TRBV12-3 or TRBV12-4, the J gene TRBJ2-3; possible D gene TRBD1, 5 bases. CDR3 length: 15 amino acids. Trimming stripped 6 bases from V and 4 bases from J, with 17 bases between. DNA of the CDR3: TGTGCCAGCAGATCTACCAGGGCGACTGCAGATACGCAGTATTTT. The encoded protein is CASRSTRATADTQYF.

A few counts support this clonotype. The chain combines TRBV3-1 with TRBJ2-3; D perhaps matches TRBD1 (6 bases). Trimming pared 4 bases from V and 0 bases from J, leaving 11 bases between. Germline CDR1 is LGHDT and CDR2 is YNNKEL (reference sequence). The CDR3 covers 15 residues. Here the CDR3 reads CASSLRDISTDTQYF. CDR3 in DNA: TGTGCCAGCAGCCTTCGGGACATTAGCACAGATACGCAGTATTTT.

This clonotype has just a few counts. The CDR3 DNA follows: TGCGCCAGCGGGACCGATAGACGCACCGGGGAGCTGTTTTTT. The encoded protein is CASGTDRRTGELFF. The chain combines TRBV5-1 with TRBJ2-2; D may be TRBD1 or TRBD2 (5 bases each). The CDR3 contains 14 residues. The V gene lost 7 bases and the J gene lost 4 bases, with 14 bases spanning the gap. Germline CDR1 SGHRS, CDR2 YFSETQ.

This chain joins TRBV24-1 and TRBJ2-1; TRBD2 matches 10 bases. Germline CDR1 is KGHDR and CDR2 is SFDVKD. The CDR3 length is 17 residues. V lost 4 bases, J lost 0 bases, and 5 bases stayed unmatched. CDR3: CATSEAGTSVSYNEQFF. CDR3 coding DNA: TGTGCCACCAGTGAAGCCGGGACTAGCGTCTCCTACAATGAGCAGTTCTTC.